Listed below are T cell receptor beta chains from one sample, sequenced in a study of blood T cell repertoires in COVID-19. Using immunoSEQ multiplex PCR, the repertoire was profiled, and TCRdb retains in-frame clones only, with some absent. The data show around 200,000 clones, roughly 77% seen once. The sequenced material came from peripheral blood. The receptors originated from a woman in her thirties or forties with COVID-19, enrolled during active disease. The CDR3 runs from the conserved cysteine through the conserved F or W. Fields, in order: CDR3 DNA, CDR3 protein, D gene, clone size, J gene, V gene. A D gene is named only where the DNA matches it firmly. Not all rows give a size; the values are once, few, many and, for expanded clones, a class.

CDR3 DNA: TGTGCCAGCAGCCTGGGTACGGGTGAGCAGTACTTC
CDR3 protein: CASSLGTGEQYF
D gene: NA
clone size: NA
J gene: TRBJ2-7
V gene: TRBV27

CDR3 DNA: TGTGCCAGCAGCGGGACAGGGAATGCTCGTAATTCACCCCTCCACTTT
CDR3 protein: CASSGTGNARNSPLHF
D gene: TRBD1
clone size: few
J gene: TRBJ1-6
V gene: TRBV5-5

CDR3 DNA: TGTGCCAGCAGCTGGGGGGGTAACTATGGCTACACCTTC
CDR3 protein: CASSWGGNYGYTF
D gene: NA
clone size: few
J gene: TRBJ1-2
V gene: TRBV5-8

CDR3 DNA: TGTGCCAGTAGTATGTCGCGGGAGACCTACAATGAGCAGTTCTTC
CDR3 protein: CASSMSRETYNEQFF
D gene: TRBD2
clone size: NA
J gene: TRBJ2-1
V gene: TRBV19

CDR3 DNA: TGTGCCAGCAGTGAAGGGGGCGACATGAACACTGAAGCTTTCTTT
CDR3 protein: CASSEGGDMNTEAFF
D gene: NA
clone size: NA
J gene: TRBJ1-1
V gene: TRBV2

CDR3 DNA: TGTGCCAGCCTCGGGGTAATGAACACTGAAGCTTTCTTT
CDR3 protein: CASLGVMNTEAFF
D gene: NA
clone size: NA
J gene: TRBJ1-1
V gene: TRBV18

CDR3 DNA: TGTCCTGGGAGCGCACCGGGGGGCTTGGGCGAGCGGGAGCAGTTCTTC
CDR3 protein: CPGSAPGGLGEREQFF
D gene: NA
clone size: NA
J gene: TRBJ2-1
V gene: TRBV22-1

CDR3 DNA: TGCGCCAGCAGCAACGGGGGGTTGGCCTACGAGCAGTACTTC
CDR3 protein: CASSNGGLAYEQYF
D gene: TRBD2
clone size: NA
J gene: TRBJ2-7
V gene: TRBV5-1

CDR3 DNA: TGCGCCAGCAGTTCCAGGGGAGTGTGGAACACTGAAGCTTTCTTT
CDR3 protein: CASSSRGVWNTEAFF
D gene: NA
clone size: NA
J gene: TRBJ1-1
V gene: TRBV5-1

CDR3 DNA: TGTGCCAGCAGCCAAGATTCGCCGGTTCCCTATGGCTACACCTTC
CDR3 protein: CASSQDSPVPYGYTF
D gene: NA
clone size: few
J gene: TRBJ1-2
V gene: TRBV4-2

CDR3 DNA: TGTGCCAGCTCACCAGGACAGGCAGGAGATACGCAGTATTTT
CDR3 protein: CASSPGQAGDTQYF
D gene: TRBD1
clone size: NA
J gene: TRBJ2-3
V gene: TRBV18

CDR3 DNA: TGTGCCAGCAGCCCCTCGGGGACTAGCACAGATACGCAGTATTTT
CDR3 protein: CASSPSGTSTDTQYF
D gene: NA
clone size: NA
J gene: TRBJ2-3
V gene: TRBV7-2

CDR3 DNA: TGTGCCAGCTCCCCAGGGGGCGGTCCAGCCAAAAACATTCAGTACTTC
CDR3 protein: CASSPGGGPAKNIQYF
D gene: TRBD1
clone size: once
J gene: TRBJ2-4
V gene: TRBV6-6

CDR3 DNA: TGTGTCAGAAGCAAAACAGGGGGGGCCTACGAGCAGTACTTC
CDR3 protein: CVRSKTGGAYEQYF
D gene: NA
clone size: NA
J gene: TRBJ2-7
V gene: TRBV7-5

CDR3 DNA: TGTGCCAGCTCACCTATGACTAGGGACACCGGGGAGCTGTTTTTT
CDR3 protein: CASSPMTRDTGELFF
D gene: NA
clone size: NA
J gene: TRBJ2-2
V gene: TRBV18

CDR3 DNA: TGTGCCAGCAGCCAAGATCATAGGGGGCACGATACGCAGTATTTT
CDR3 protein: CASSQDHRGHDTQYF
D gene: TRBD1
clone size: NA
J gene: TRBJ2-3
V gene: TRBV4-2

CDR3 DNA: TGTGCCAGCAGCACTGACAGGGGCACTAATGAAAAACTGTTTTTT
CDR3 protein: CASSTDRGTNEKLFF
D gene: TRBD1
clone size: once
J gene: TRBJ1-4
V gene: TRBV7-9

CDR3 DNA: TGTGCCAGCAGCGGGGGACGGGGCACTGAAGCTTTCTTT
CDR3 protein: CASSGGRGTEAFF
D gene: NA
clone size: NA
J gene: TRBJ1-1
V gene: TRBV12-3/TRBV12-4

CDR3 DNA: TGTGCCAGCAGCCAAGAGAACAGGTTGAATTCACCCCTCCACTTT
CDR3 protein: CASSQENRLNSPLHF
D gene: NA
clone size: NA
J gene: TRBJ1-6
V gene: TRBV4-2

CDR3 DNA: TGCGCCAGCAGCCAAGATAGGAGCAGAAGCGGGGTAAATAGCAATCAGCCCCAGCATTTT
CDR3 protein: CASSQDRSRSGVNSNQPQHF
D gene: NA
clone size: NA
J gene: TRBJ1-5
V gene: TRBV4-1

CDR3 DNA: TGTGCCAGCAGCCACGGACCGGAGGGAGATACGCAGTATTTT
CDR3 protein: CASSHGPEGDTQYF
D gene: NA
clone size: NA
J gene: TRBJ2-3
V gene: TRBV6-5

CDR3 DNA: TGCGCCAGCAGCGAAGATCAGGGGCGCACTAATGAAAAACTGTTTTTT
CDR3 protein: CASSEDQGRTNEKLFF
D gene: NA
clone size: NA
J gene: TRBJ1-4
V gene: TRBV5-1